The 24 T cell receptor beta chains listed next were all sequenced from one sample in a study of blood T cells in healthy people across ages. Combining a sample-barcoded 5' primer with a J-beta primer mix, a second PCR ran for roughly 7 to 12 cycles. TCRdb recomputed calls from the 5' RACE reads with MiXCR, one row per CDR3 protein. This table holds about 640,000 distinct CDR3 sequences, approximately 59% found once. The sequencing input was blood. The receptor source for this set is a man in his 60s in good health.

The rearrangement uses TRBV20-1 and TRBJ2-1, with TRBD2 identical over 7 bases. The V segment lost 3 bases and the J segment 6 bases; nucleotides outside the gene matches: 2. This CDR3 comprises 12 residues. Germline assignment: CDR1 DFQATT and CDR2 SNEGSKA (reference sequence). CDR3: CSASPSGNEQFF. The CDR3 region has the DNA TGCAGTGCTAGTCCTAGCGGCAATGAGCAGTTCTTC.

This clonotype has more than one count but fewer than ten. The chain uses TRBV28 and TRBJ2-1; D possibly corresponds to TRBD1 (6 bases). Germline CDR1 reads MDHEN; CDR2 reads SYDVKM. The CDR3 is 17 residues long. With 4 bases removed from V and 2 bases from J, the gap between germline ends came to 18 bases. The DNA for the CDR3 is TGTGCCAGCAGTTCCCCCATAGGGGGAAAAACCTACAATGAGCAGTTCTTC. This translates into CASSSPIGGKTYNEQFF.

This chain links TRBV4-1 with TRBJ2-5; D possibly corresponds to TRBD1 (6 bases). The CDR3 has 15 amino acids. V lost 0 bases to trimming and J lost 5 bases, with 13 bases between them. CDR1 is MGHRA, CDR2 YSYEKL, per germline. The CDR3 DNA is TGCGCCAGCAGCCAAGAACGAGGGGGTAGGGAGACCCAGTACTTC. Translating gives CASSQERGGRETQYF.

J is TRBJ2-6 and V is TRBV6-5; D gene uncertain. CDR1 and CDR2 from the germline V gene are MNHEY and SVGAGI. This CDR3 is 17 amino acids long. Trimming removed 0 bases from V and 4 bases from J, with 13 bases in between. The CDR3 DNA follows: TGTGCCAGCAGTTACTCGTATGTGGGAACCGGGGCCAACGTCCTGACTTTC. It translates to CASSYSYVGTGANVLTF.

In its sample, this clonotype was seen a few times. The genes are TRBV27 and TRBJ2-7, with 9 bases matching TRBD1. The CDR3 loop spans 15 amino acids. CDR1 and CDR2 from the germline V gene are MNHEY and SMNVEV (reference sequence). Trimming took 3 bases from V and 6 from J; bases not matched to a gene: 9. CDR3 DNA sequence: TGTGCCAGCAGTTTCCGAACAGGGGGCCGTGGCGAGCAGTACTTC. Its translation is CASSFRTGGRGEQYF.

V gene TRBV6-2 or TRBV6-3 combines with J gene TRBJ2-4; tentatively, D is TRBD1 (6 bases). The DNA end is more similar to TRBJ2-7, so the J call may be wrong. Germline V lookup: CDR1 MNHEY, CDR2 SVGEGT. The CDR3 is 13 amino acids. The CDR3 DNA reads as TGTGCCAGCAAGTACGGACAGCACTACGAGCAGTACTTC. This encodes CASKYGQHYEQYF.

The rearrangement joins TRBV29-1 to TRBJ2-3, with 10 bases fitting TRBD2. The germline V gene has CDR1 SQVTM and CDR2 ANQGSEA. The CDR3 is 17 residues long. J gave up 3 bases and V 7 bases, and 16 bases lay outside the gene matches. The CDR3 here is CSATPSGGASRTDTQYF. In nucleotides, the CDR3 is TGCAGCGCCACTCCTAGCGGGGGCGCCTCCCGGACAGATACGCAGTATTTT.

The rearrangement links TRBV20-1 to TRBJ2-7; 7 nucleotides align to TRBD1. This CDR3 has 14 amino acids. The trim removed 4 bases at V and 3 bases at J, leaving 9 bases unmatched. In germline, CDR1 is DFQATT, CDR2 SNEGSKA (reference sequence). CDR3 amino acids: CSANYRGPSYEQYF. CDR3 coding DNA: TGCAGTGCTAATTACAGGGGACCTAGCTACGAGCAGTACTTC.

The chain combines TRBV21-1 with TRBJ2-3. TRBV21-1 is a recognized pseudogene. The CDR3 is 13 residues long. CDR3 in DNA: TGTGCCAGCAGCAGAGCGGCCACAGATACGCAGTATTTT. Translated, it gives CASSRAATDTQYF.

This clonotype was observed once. The chain uses TRBV12-3 or TRBV12-4 and TRBJ1-1; no clear D gene. Trimming removed 6 bases at V and 5 bases at J, with 10 bases between. CDR3 length equals 12 residues. The CDR3 bases are TGTGCCAGCAGACCGGGAGGGACTGAAGCTTTCTTT. This sequence encodes CASRPGGTEAFF.

V usage is TRBV20-1 and J usage is TRBJ2-5; D tentatively reads TRBD1 or TRBD2 (5 bases each). The length of the CDR3 is 15 residues. CDR1 DFQATT and CDR2 SNEGSKA come from the germline V gene (reference sequence). Trimming pared 1 base from V and 11 bases from J, leaving 23 bases between. DNA for the CDR3: TGCAGTGCTAGAGCCCCCCGGGGACCAGCTTTAGAGCAGTACTTC. Translation: CSARAPRGPALEQYF.

The V and J genes are TRBV19 and TRBJ1-1; no clear D gene. This CDR3 spans 17 amino acids. Per the germline V gene, CDR1 is LNHDA and CDR2 is SQIVND (reference sequence). V lost 3 bases, J lost 5 bases, and 22 bases lay in between. For the CDR3, the DNA is TGTGCCAGTAGTATTCCTGGCACGGGGTGGGGTACAACTGAAGCTTTCTTT. Amino acids: CASSIPGTGWGTTEAFF. The full variable domain, its missing parts supplied by reference TRBV19 and TRBJ1-1, is DGGITQSPKYLFRKEGQNVTLSCEQNLNHDAMYWYRQDPGQGLRLIYYSQIVNDFQKGDIAEGYSVSREKKESFPLTVTSAQKNPTAFYLCASSIPGTGWGTTEAFFGQGTRLTVV.

The rearrangement joins TRBV14 to TRBJ1-4, with D perhaps TRBD1 (6 bases). The CDR3 runs to 13 residues. The germline V gene encodes CDR1 SGHDN and CDR2 FVKESK. Trimming cost V 6 bases and J 5 bases, with 10 bases left between them. CDR3 coding DNA: TGTGCCAGCAGGAGAGGGGGGAATGAAAAACTGTTTTTT. It encodes CASRRGGNEKLFF.

The chain employs TRBV20-1 and TRBJ1-2; the D gene is possibly TRBD1 (5 bases). From germline, CDR1 is DFQATT and CDR2 SNEGSKA (reference sequence). The V end lost 5 bases, the J end lost 5 bases, and 12 bases lay between the germline ends. CDR3 size: 12 residues. In DNA form, the CDR3 reads TGCAGTGCTCACAAGACAGCATATGGCTACACCTTC. As protein: CSAHKTAYGYTF.

This chain links TRBV14 with TRBJ2-5; D possibly corresponds to TRBD1 (6 bases). This CDR3 has 13 residues. Trimming took 6 bases from V and 5 from J, leaving 13 bases between them. Germline V gene data show CDR1 as SGHDN and CDR2 as FVKESK. The CDR3 region is CASRLTGIETQYF. The CDR3 DNA follows: TGTGCCAGCAGACTAACAGGGATCGAGACCCAGTACTTC.

This chain links TRBV2 with TRBJ2-2; tentatively, D is TRBD1 (7 bases). From germline, CDR1 is SNHLY and CDR2 FYNNEI. The germline V and J ends were trimmed by 6 bases and 0 bases, with 20 bases remaining between them. The CDR3 totals 18 residues. The CDR3 nucleotides read TGTGCCAGCAGGACCGGGGGAGGAGGGACAGCGAACACCGGGGAGCTGTTTTTT. Protein sequence: CASRTGGGGTANTGELFF.

This clonotype appeared once. The chain uses TRBV2 and TRBJ2-1, with TRBD1 as a possible D gene (6 bases). From germline, CDR1 is SNHLY and CDR2 FYNNEI. V lost 2 bases, J lost 3 bases, and 11 bases lay in between. The length of the CDR3 is 15 residues. CDR3 protein: CASSESGAIYNEQFF. The CDR3 DNA reads TGTGCCAGCAGTGAATCAGGGGCTATCTACAATGAGCAGTTCTTC.

The chain links TRBV4-1 to TRBJ2-1; D is unresolved. The ends were cut back, 0 bases at V and 0 bases at J, with 12 bases in the middle. Germline V CDR1 and CDR2: MGHRA, YSYEKL. The CDR3 length is 17 residues. CDR3 sequence reads: CASSQEPSRGSYNEQFF. CDR3 in DNA: TGCGCCAGCAGCCAAGAGCCCTCACGAGGCTCCTACAATGAGCAGTTCTTC.

The chain links TRBV2 to TRBJ1-1, with 7 bases matching TRBD1. The CDR3 extends over 14 amino acids. With V trimmed by 5 bases and J by 5 bases, 8 bases remained unmatched. CDR1 is SNHLY and CDR2 is FYNNEI in the germline V gene. This chain's CDR3 is CASSTGAGWTEAFF. In nucleotides, the CDR3 is TGTGCCAGCAGTACAGGGGCGGGGTGGACTGAAGCTTTCTTT.

This chain joins TRBV10-1 and TRBJ2-5; D is undetermined. V dropped 0 bases and J dropped 1 base, with 6 bases sitting between them. CDR3 length: 14 residues. The V gene's germline CDR1 is WNHNN and CDR2 SYGVQD (reference sequence). The CDR3 sequence: CASSESAAQETQYF. The CDR3 bases are TGCGCCAGCAGTGAGTCGGCGGCCCAAGAGACCCAGTACTTC.

The chain carries TRBV29-1 and TRBJ2-3; TRBD2 matches 8 bases. J was trimmed by 9 bases and V by 8 bases; bases with no gene match: 13. This CDR3 comprises 13 residues. CDR1 is SQVTM, CDR2 ANQGSEA, per germline. CDR3 in amino acids: CSLRGALSLTQYF. The CDR3 nucleotides are TGCAGCCTGCGGGGGGCGCTTAGCCTAACGCAGTATTTT.

The chain recombines TRBV2 with TRBJ1-1; tentatively, D is TRBD1 (5 bases). This CDR3 contains 14 residues. The V gene's germline CDR1 is SNHLY and CDR2 FYNNEI. The ends were cut back, 5 bases at V and 5 bases at J, with 15 bases in the middle. CDR3 in DNA: TGTGCCAGCAGTAACCTCAGGGTTAGAACTGAAGCTTTCTTT. Translating it yields CASSNLRVRTEAFF. The whole variable domain, remainder taken from reference TRBV2 and TRBJ1-1, is EPEVTQTPSHQVTQMGQEVILRCVPISNHLYFYWYRQILGQKVEFLVSFYNNEISEKSEIFDDQFSVERPDGSNFTLKIRSTKLEDSAMYFCASSNLRVRTEAFFGQGTRLTVV.

The chain couples TRBV2 to TRBJ1-5; D possibly corresponds to TRBD1 (6 bases). The CDR3 loop spans 13 amino acids. Trimming took off 5 bases at V and 7 bases at J, with 12 bases between the two ends. Germline values: CDR1 SNHLY, CDR2 FYNNEI. This chain's CDR3 is CASSQQGWQPQHF. Written as DNA, the CDR3 is TGTGCCAGCAGTCAACAGGGTTGGCAGCCCCAGCATTTT. The full variable domain, its missing parts supplied by reference TRBV2 and TRBJ1-5, is EPEVTQTPSHQVTQMGQEVILRCVPISNHLYFYWYRQILGQKVEFLVSFYNNEISEKSEIFDDQFSVERPDGSNFTLKIRSTKLEDSAMYFCASSQQGWQPQHFGDGTRLSIL.

The chain has TRBV7-2 and TRBJ2-3; no clear D gene. V was cut by 0 bases and J by 4 bases, with 8 bases left in between. This CDR3 region has 14 residues. Germline V gives CDR1 SGHTA, CDR2 FQGNSA. The CDR3 nucleotides are TGTGCCAGCAGCTTAGCAGGGTTTCCAGATACGCAGTATTTT. Translated: CASSLAGFPDTQYF.